These 30 T cell receptor beta chains share one sample of origin, sequenced in a study of T cells in Graves' hyperthyroidism and ophthalmopathy. RNA transcripts served as the template for amplifying TCR beta CDR3 regions. A set of HTBI primers served as the primers for a first-round RT-PCR of the TCR CDR3. MiXCR, applied by TCRdb to the multiplex PCR reads, yields one record per CDR3 protein. This sample carries around 350,000 distinct CDR3 sequences, about 19% of them seen once, and the ten largest clones take around 4%. Sequencing input: blood. All receptors derive from a woman aged 18-30 years with Graves' hyperthyroidism.

This clonotype has ten or more counts. The chain has TRBV6-4 and TRBJ2-2, with D hard to call. Deletions cut 0 bases from V and 4 bases from J, with 3 bases between. Looked up from germline, CDR1 is MRHNA and CDR2 is SNTAGT. The CDR3 contains 13 residues. The CDR3 sequence: CASSDSSTGELFF. The CDR3 DNA reads TGTGCCAGCAGTGACTCTAGCACCGGGGAGCTGTTTTTT.

This clonotype was detected many times. The chain employs TRBV15 and TRBJ1-5, with 9 bases that match TRBD1. Unmatched junction bases numbered 7, after V lost 3 bases and J lost 7 bases. CDR3 length equals 15 residues. Germline assignment: CDR1 LNHNV and CDR2 YYDKDF (reference sequence). CDR3: CATSSRDRDSQPQHF. The CDR3 DNA reads TGTGCCACCAGCAGCCGGGACAGGGATAGCCAGCCCCAGCATTTT. Complete variable domain (other parts from reference TRBV15 and TRBJ1-5): DAMVIQNPRYQVTQFGKPVTLSCSQTLNHNVMYWYQQKSSQAPKLLFHYYDKDFNNEADTPDNFQSRRPNTSFCFLDIRSPGLGDTAMYLCATSSRDRDSQPQHFGDGTRLSIL.

V is TRBV28 and J is TRBJ2-5, with D perhaps matching TRBD2 (5 bases). CDR1 is MDHEN, CDR2 SYDVKM, per germline. Trimming stripped 6 bases from V and 2 bases from J, with 16 bases between. The CDR3 spans 15 residues. The DNA of the CDR3 is TGTGCCAGCAGAAGACCACTAGTAGGACAAGAGACCCAGTACTTC. This sequence encodes CASRRPLVGQETQYF.

The J gene is TRBJ1-2, the V gene TRBV20-1; TRBD1 agrees at 7 bases. Germline values: CDR1 DFQATT, CDR2 SNEGSKA (reference sequence). Trimming took 7 bases from V and 8 from J; bases not matched to a gene: 10. This CDR3 contains 12 residues. CDR3 DNA sequence: TGCAGTGAGGATGAAGGGGGCATAGGCTACACCTTC. Translated: CSEDEGGIGYTF.

This clonotype was seen repeatedly, ten times or more. CDR3 sequence reads: CASSPRRGTIEGYTF. The CDR3 bases are TGCGCCAGCAGCCCTCGGAGAGGGACAATCGAGGGCTACACCTTC. The chain employs TRBV5-1 and TRBJ1-2; TRBD1 might be the D (6 bases). V gave up 4 bases and J gave up 8 bases, with 21 bases separating them. CDR3 length equals 15 residues. Germline values: CDR1 SGHRS, CDR2 YFSETQ. Complete variable domain (other parts from reference TRBV5-1 and TRBJ1-2): KAGVTQTPRYLIKTRGQQVTLSCSPISGHRSVSWYQQTPGQGLQFLFEYFSETQRNKGNFPGRFSGRQFSNSRSEMNVSTLELGDSALYLCASSPRRGTIEGYTFGSGTRLTVV.

Many counts were recorded for this clonotype. V usage is TRBV6-5 and J usage is TRBJ2-2; possible D gene TRBD1, 8 bases. The germline gives CDR1 MNHEY, CDR2 SVGAGI. The CDR3 has 14 residues. V gave up 8 bases and J gave up 6 bases, with 16 bases separating them. The CDR3 reads CASGTGGDPGELFF. The CDR3 DNA is TGTGCCAGCGGTACAGGGGGGGATCCCGGGGAGCTGTTTTTT.

This clonotype was counted ten times or more. The chain employs TRBV20-1 and TRBJ2-5; tentatively, D is TRBD1 or TRBD2 (7 bases each). CDR3 size: 17 residues. The germline CDR1 and CDR2 sequences are DFQATT and SNEGSKA (reference sequence). V shed 7 bases and J shed 2 bases, with 26 bases lying between them. The CDR3, as DNA: TGCAGTGTGGGTCCGTTGACAGGGAGGGGAGGTCAAGAGACCCAGTACTTC. It is translated as CSVGPLTGRGGQETQYF.

The chain has TRBV11-1 and TRBJ1-1; D is ambiguous. The V gene lost 0 bases and the J gene lost 4 bases, with 9 bases spanning the gap. The V gene's germline CDR1 is SGHAT and CDR2 FQDESV (reference sequence). The CDR3 is 14 residues long. The CDR3 DNA is TGTGCCAGCAGCTTAGCTAAGGAGGTCACTGAAGCTTTCTTT. Its translation is CASSLAKEVTEAFF. Together with reference TRBV11-1 and TRBJ1-1, the CDR3 gives the full variable domain: EAEVAQSPRYKITEKSQAVAFWCDPISGHATLYWYRQILGQGPELLVQFQDESVVDDSQLPKDRFSAERLKGVDSTLKIQPAELGDSAMYLCASSLAKEVTEAFFGQGTRLTVV.

The V gene is TRBV9, the J gene TRBJ2-3, with 8 bases matching TRBD2. The CDR3 runs 15 residues. Losses at the gene ends were 4 bases for V and 1 base for J; bases not matched to a gene: 5. The germline gives CDR1 SGDLS, CDR2 YYNGEE. CDR3 sequence reads: CASSLSGGRTDTQYF. Here the CDR3 DNA reads TGTGCCAGCAGCTTGAGCGGGGGACGCACAGATACGCAGTATTTT.

This clonotype was counted at least ten times. This rearrangement joins TRBV3-1 to TRBJ2-5; D is unclear. Germline V gene data show CDR1 as LGHDT and CDR2 as YNNKEL (reference sequence). This CDR3 is 13 amino acids long. Trimming removed 4 bases from V and 5 bases from J, with 11 bases in between. The CDR3 is CASSLKSSETQYF. CDR3 DNA: TGTGCCAGCAGCCTCAAGTCGTCGGAGACCCAGTACTTC.

At least ten counts were recorded for this clonotype. The chain combines TRBV13 with TRBJ1-6; D is unresolved. CDR3 length: 15 amino acids. The germline V and J ends were trimmed by 2 bases and 2 bases, with 7 bases remaining between them. Germline V gives CDR1 PRHDT, CDR2 FYEKMQ (reference sequence). CDR3: CASSLTGTYNSPLHF. The DNA of the CDR3 is TGTGCCAGCAGCTTAACGGGGACCTATAATTCACCCCTCCACTTT.

Ten or more counts support this clonotype. V and J are TRBV29-1 and TRBJ1-2; D is possibly TRBD1 (5 bases). Germline V gene lookup returns CDR1 SQVTM and CDR2 ANQGSEA. The CDR3 totals 12 residues. The V and J ends lost 5 bases and 1 base respectively, with 8 bases between them. The CDR3 coding sequence is TGCAGCGTTCTACAGGATAACTATGGCTACACCTTC. Its protein product is CSVLQDNYGYTF. Based on the CDR3 plus reference TRBV29-1 and TRBJ1-2, the full variable domain is SAVISQKPSRDICQRGTSLTIQCQVDSQVTMMFWYRQQPGQSLTLIATANQGSEATYESGFVIDKFPISRPNLTFSTLTVSNMSPEDSSIYLCSVLQDNYGYTFGSGTRLTVV.

The V and J genes are TRBV12-5 and TRBJ2-2, with D possibly TRBD1 on 6 matching bases. Per germline, CDR1 LGHNT and CDR2 FRNRAP. This CDR3 contains 16 residues. V was trimmed by 3 bases and J by 4 bases, leaving 15 bases between them. CDR3 sequence: CASGFFRDTFTGELFF. In DNA form, the CDR3 reads TGTGCTAGTGGTTTTTTCCGGGACACATTCACCGGGGAGCTGTTTTTT.

This clonotype was seen repeatedly, ten times or more. V and J are TRBV27 and TRBJ2-7, with D perhaps being TRBD1 or TRBD2 (5 bases each). Per germline, CDR1 MNHEY and CDR2 SMNVEV (reference sequence). This CDR3 has 14 residues. The germline V and J ends were trimmed by 6 bases and 6 bases, with 18 bases remaining between them. For the CDR3, the DNA is TGTGCCAGCAGCTCCAGGGACGGTCGACTCGAGCAGTACTTC. Protein: CASSSRDGRLEQYF.

This clonotype was picked up many times. The junction differs from germline at one of its ends, possibly a read error. This chain uses TRBV5-1 with TRBJ1-5; 8 bases are a match to TRBD1. The CDR3 spans 15 residues. CDR1 is SGHRS, CDR2 YFSETQ, per germline. The CDR3 nucleotides are TGTGCCAGCAGCTTAGGACAGGGTCGGGGTCAGCCCCAGCATTTT. Amino acids: CASSLGQGRGQPQHF.

Concerning this clonotype itself: This may stem from a read error, because a much larger clone lies one nucleotide away. This chain links TRBV28 with TRBJ1-3; D is undetermined. This CDR3 region has 14 residues. CDR1 is MDHEN and CDR2 is SYDVKM in the germline V gene. In DNA, the CDR3 is TGTGCCAGCAGCCCCCCGATCGGCGGAAACACCATATGTTTT. Translation gives CASSPPIGGNTICF.

The chain employs TRBV6-5 and TRBJ2-7; TRBD2 might be the D (5 bases). V dropped 0 bases and J dropped 7 bases, with 19 bases sitting between them. Germline V lookup: CDR1 MNHEY, CDR2 SVGAGI. This CDR3 has 16 residues. Here the CDR3 DNA reads TGTGCCAGCAGTTACTCTGAGGGCCTCGAGGGCCTGGAGCAGTACTTC. Encoded protein: CASSYSEGLEGLEQYF.

This clonotype was seen many times. The rearrangement joins TRBV5-1 to TRBJ2-7; 12 nucleotides align to TRBD1. CDR3 size: 18 residues. Trimming cost V 4 bases and J 4 bases; bases outside gene matches: 15. Germline V lookup: CDR1 SGHRS, CDR2 YFSETQ. The CDR3 DNA reads TGCGCCAGCAGCCCGGGACAGGGGGCGGATCGGCCGGAATACGAGCAGTACTTC. It codes for CASSPGQGADRPEYEQYF.

The CDR3 protein is CSASGTSYEQYF. The CDR3 bases are TGCAGTGCTAGCGGCACCTCCTACGAGCAGTACTTC. The chain employs TRBV20-1 and TRBJ2-7; D is uncertain. This CDR3 comprises 12 residues. Deletions cut 3 bases from V and 0 bases from J, with 6 bases between. Germline CDR1 and CDR2: DFQATT and SNEGSKA (reference sequence).

This clonotype was seen many times. The CDR3 region has the DNA TGTGCCAGCAGCCCTCGACCGGGACAGGGGGCCATGAACACTGAAGCTTTCTTT. It yields the protein CASSPRPGQGAMNTEAFF. The rearrangement links TRBV9 to TRBJ1-1; 12 nucleotides agree with TRBD1. The CDR3 consists of 18 residues. J lost 0 bases, V lost 4 bases, and 10 bases had no gene match. Germline loops: CDR1 SGDLS, CDR2 YYNGEE.

V gene TRBV28 combines with J gene TRBJ2-7; TRBD1 matches at 7 bases. The V gene's germline CDR1 is MDHEN and CDR2 SYDVKM. This CDR3 is built from 15 residues. The DNA of the CDR3 is TGTGCCAGCAGGATTACGACAGGGCCGACCTACGAGCAATACGTC. It is translated as CASRITTGPTYEQYV.

The count of this clonotype is one. This may arise from a read error, as a much more abundant clone is one base away. V usage is TRBV6-1 and J usage is TRBJ1-3; D uncertain. Germline V gene lookup returns CDR1 MNHNS and CDR2 SASEGT. This CDR3 has 12 residues. The CDR3 region has the DNA TGTGCCGCGGTGGGCTCTGGAAACGCCATATATTTT. It is translated as CAAVGSGNAIYF.

At least ten counts were recorded for this clonotype. The V call is TRBV28, the J call TRBJ2-7; D unclear. Germline V CDR1 and CDR2: MDHEN, SYDVKM. With 6 bases removed from V and 5 bases from J, the gap between germline ends came to 14 bases. The CDR3 sequence is 13 residues long. The CDR3 loop reads CASSQDGFHEQYF. CDR3 DNA: TGTGCCAGCAGCCAAGACGGGTTCCACGAGCAGTACTTC.

This clonotype was found many times. The chain carries TRBV11-2 and TRBJ1-2; D possibly corresponds to TRBD1 (6 bases). Trimming stripped 0 bases from V and 1 base from J, with 12 bases between. From germline, CDR1 is SGHAT and CDR2 FQNNGV. The CDR3 is 16 residues long. CDR3 in amino acids: CASSLDSRGGNYGYTF. The DNA for the CDR3 is TGTGCCAGCAGCTTAGACTCGAGGGGGGGTAACTATGGCTACACCTTC.

This clonotype was observed a handful of times. The chain is built from TRBV2 and TRBJ2-2, with D possibly TRBD2 on 6 matching bases. Trimming shortened V by 8 bases and J by 5 bases, and 24 bases separated the two germline ends. This CDR3 is 17 amino acids long. Germline CDR1 reads SNHLY; CDR2 reads FYNNEI. CDR3 in DNA: TGTGCCAGCCGAGGTGTGGAGGGAGTCGGTATGACCGGGGAGCTGTTTTTT. Translating it yields CASRGVEGVGMTGELFF.

This clonotype has ten or more counts. The rearrangement joins TRBV27 to TRBJ1-1; 9 bases line up with TRBD1. CDR3 length equals 12 residues. Germline CDR1 reads MNHEY; CDR2 reads SMNVEV (reference sequence). The J segment lost 9 bases and the V segment lost 7 bases, leaving 6 bases of the junction unmatched. The CDR3 loop is CASKGGQGKAFF. The CDR3 coding sequence is TGTGCCAGCAAAGGGGGACAGGGTAAAGCTTTCTTT.

This clonotype was recorded at least ten times. J is TRBJ2-7 and V is TRBV20-1; the match to TRBD1 covers 7 bases. The CDR3 contains 13 residues. From germline, CDR1 is DFQATT and CDR2 SNEGSKA (reference sequence). Trimming cost V 6 bases and J 5 bases; bases outside gene matches: 10. CDR3 sequence (DNA): TGCAGTGCCCAGACGACAGGGCGGGACGAGCAGTACTTC. It codes for CSAQTTGRDEQYF.

This clonotype was counted at least ten times. This rearrangement joins TRBV24-1 to TRBJ2-5; 9 bases are shared with TRBD1. CDR1 is KGHDR and CDR2 is SFDVKD in the germline V gene. The CDR3 covers 15 residues. The V gene end was trimmed by 3 bases and the J gene end by 4 bases; junction bases not matched to a gene: 5. CDR3 residues: CATSDLGQGPETQYF. CDR3 coding DNA: TGTGCCACCAGTGATCTTGGACAGGGGCCAGAGACCCAGTACTTC.

This clonotype was counted at least ten times. This chain connects TRBV6-5 to TRBJ1-2; D not resolved. Germline lookup yields CDR1 MNHEY and CDR2 SVGAGI. V shed 2 bases and J shed 8 bases, with 9 bases lying between them. This CDR3 region has 12 residues. The CDR3 loop reads CASSYLDGGYTF. The CDR3 coding sequence is TGTGCCAGCAGTTACCTCGACGGAGGCTACACCTTC.

This clonotype was counted at least ten times. The genes are TRBV3-1 and TRBJ1-2; TRBD1 might be the D (6 bases). CDR3 length equals 12 residues. V shed 4 bases and J shed 8 bases, with 11 bases lying between them. CDR1 is LGHDT, CDR2 YNNKEL, per germline (reference sequence). CDR3 sequence (DNA): TGTGCCAGCAGCCTGAGACAGGACGGCTACACCTTC. It yields the protein CASSLRQDGYTF. The entire variable domain, with the rest obtained from reference TRBV3-1 and TRBJ1-2, is as follows: DTAVSQTPKYLVTQMGNDKSIKCEQNLGHDTMYWYKQDSKKFLKIMFSYNNKELIINETVPNRFSPKSPDKAHLNLHINSLELGDSAVYFCASSLRQDGYTFGSGTRLTVV.